This T cell receptor (beta chain) is drawn from a study of cytomegalovirus exposure and HLA in healthy donors. Background on the study: Membership in the Caucasian-associated ancestry cluster was found for 81% of almost 400 genotyped donors. Study-level points and caveats: In a later analysis, at a false discovery rate of 0.05, 15,000 to 20,000 TCR beta sequences were associated with HLA alleles. In an earlier analysis, about 87% or about 30%: the productive usage of most TCR beta V segments. While the bulk of TCR sequences proved rare, some public TCRs turned up in many donors.

The PCR made use of 60 Vbeta and 13 Jbeta primers. Produced via immunoSEQ multiplex PCR; TCRdb's table is partial and in-frame only. In the table there are more than 65,000 clones, roughly four fifths of which are singletons. V gave up 11 bases and J gave up 6 bases; unmatched junction bases: 8. Germline-derived CDR1 and CDR2 are MGHRA and YSYEKL. CDR3 length: 14 residues. As concerns this clone: The antigen is unknown.

Sequenced material: PBMCs. The source of this sequence is a woman between 50 and 59 years old in good health and CMV-seropositive. This chain uses TRBV4-1 with TRBJ1-5; TRBD1 matches at 12 bases. DNA for the CDR3: TGCGCCGGGGGGACAGGGGGCGCTTCTCAGCCCCAGCATTTT. This codes for CAGGTGGASQPQHF.